Listed below are T cell receptor beta chains from one sample, sequenced in a study of response to subunit inactivated influenza vaccine. One entry per CDR3 protein, called by TCRdb with MiXCR from the RT-PCR reads. The sample has about 500,000 distinct CDR3 sequences, approximately 15% seen once; the top ten hold roughly 3.1%. The sequenced sample was CD4+ T cells sorted from PBMCs, obtained about 23 months after vaccination. The receptors originated from a man aged 45 to 75 who received an inactivated influenza vaccine. The CDR3 runs from the conserved cysteine through the conserved F or W.

V	CDR3
TRBV20-1	CSARRWQDRSLPDTQYF
TRBV29-1	CSVRTGSTDTQYF
TRBV4-3	CASSQESGGEQYF
TRBV6-1	CASRRTASPEEAFF
TRBV7-9	CASSLTGAGNTIYF
TRBV9	CASSVASWAGGGETQYF
TRBV7-2	CASRLAGRSYNEQFF
TRBV2	CASSETPGPLGEQYF
TRBV5-1	CASSPKEGLRTMNTEAFF
TRBV6-2/TRBV6-3	CASSGTGGSEQYF
TRBV29-1	CSAPTSGVGTDTQYF
TRBV20-1	CSVPLRQGGETQYF
TRBV18	CASSETAISPLHF
TRBV4-1	CASSQEGMTGELFF
TRBV7-8	CASSTGSSTDTQYF
TRBV7-2	CASSLIRINEQFF
TRBV7-2	CASSYAGFGNTIYF
TRBV29-1	CSVVTPRDGANVLTF
TRBV20-1	CSARQSDRGPLGYTF
TRBV12-3/TRBV12-4	CASSFSGSLGEQYF
TRBV29-1	CSAGDPASEQYF
TRBV20-1	CSALRPKMDTEAFF
TRBV29-1	CSAAGRTALETQYF